This record looks at one T cell receptor (beta chain) sequence and its context. The antigen remains unidentified. This specimen belongs to a study of chemoradiotherapy in HPV16-positive cancers. Study at large: Candidate HPV-specific T-cell clones and common TCR motifs came from functional assays in a couple of HPV16-positive patients.

Study-wide points: The functional HPV-specific definition rests on just a couple of HPV16-positive patients. Candidate HPV-specific clones and E7-related TCR motifs grew in tumor during treatment.

Assay: immunoSEQ multiplex PCR; the TCRdb copy retains only in-frame clones and omits some. The repertoire holds approximately 12,000 clones, with 77% as singletons. V shed 0 bases, J shed 5 bases, and the junction held 9 bases outside the gene matches. From germline, CDR1 is MNHEY and CDR2 SMNVEV (reference sequence). CDR3 length: 16 residues. Sample acquisition took place from a patient who underwent chemoradiotherapy. This TCR derives from a human donor with HPV-associated anogenital cancer. The V call is TRBV27, the J call TRBJ2-7, with 8 bases aligning to TRBD2. The CDR3 spells CASSLSPASGFHEQYF. CDR3 sequence (DNA): TGTGCCAGCAGTTTATCTCCCGCTAGCGGGTTCCACGAGCAGTACTTC.